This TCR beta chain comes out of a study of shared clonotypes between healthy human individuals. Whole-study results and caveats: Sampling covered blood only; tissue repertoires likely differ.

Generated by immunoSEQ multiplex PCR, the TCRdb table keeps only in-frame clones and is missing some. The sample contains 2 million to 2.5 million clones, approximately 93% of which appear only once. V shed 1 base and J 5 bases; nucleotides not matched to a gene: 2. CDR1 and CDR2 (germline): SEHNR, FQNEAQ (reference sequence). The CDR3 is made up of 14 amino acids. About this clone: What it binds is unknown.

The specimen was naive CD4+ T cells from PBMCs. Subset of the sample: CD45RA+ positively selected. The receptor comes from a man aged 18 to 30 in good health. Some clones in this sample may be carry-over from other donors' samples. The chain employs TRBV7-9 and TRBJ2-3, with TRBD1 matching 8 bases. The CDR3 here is CASSLGTGRDTQYF. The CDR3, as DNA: TGTGCCAGCAGCTTAGGGACAGGGAGAGATACGCAGTATTTT.